The rows below give T cell receptor beta chains drawn from one sample of a study of patients and donors after allogeneic stem cell transplantation. TCRdb re-called the RT-PCR reads through MiXCR, storing one row per CDR3 protein. The sample lists about 150,000 distinct CDR3 sequences, approximately 35% seen once, with 50% in the top ten. The sequenced sample consisted of blood, either unsorted or a sorted T cell fraction (not recorded which). These receptor sequences come from a human donor who was either an allogeneic HSCT recipient or a stem cell or donor lymphocyte infusion donor (not recorded which). It is not recorded whose cells these are; they may come from a transplant donor. The CDR3 runs from the conserved cysteine through the conserved F or W. D genes are given only for firm matches. Not all rows give a size; the values are once, few, many and, for expanded clones, a class.

J gene | D gene | V gene | clone size | CDR3 DNA | CDR3 protein
TRBJ2-5 | . | TRBV12-3/TRBV12-4 | . | TGTGCCAGCAGTTTAGTGGGGGCAGCCCAAGAGACCCAGTACTTC | CASSLVGAAQETQYF
TRBJ1-1 | . | TRBV12-3/TRBV12-4 | . | TGTGCCAGCAGTTTACTCCAAGGGGACACTGAAGCTTTCTTT | CASSLLQGDTEAFF
TRBJ2-2 | . | TRBV3-1 | . | TGTGCCAGCAGCCAAGGCAGCCGCACCGGGGAGCTGTTTTTT | CASSQGSRTGELFF
TRBJ1-1 | . | TRBV11-2 | . | TGTGCCAGCAGCCCATACAGGTTGAACACTGAAGCTTTCTTT | CASSPYRLNTEAFF
TRBJ2-1 | . | TRBV24-1 | few | TGTGCCACCAGTGACCCAACCAATGAGCAGTTCTTC | CATSDPTNEQFF
TRBJ1-6 | . | TRBV20-1 | . | TGCAGTGCTAGAGGAGGGGGGATTAGGACCTCACCCCTCCACTTT | CSARGGGIRTSPLHF
TRBJ2-1 | TRBD1 | TRBV6-5 | . | TGTGCCAGCAGGTACGACAGGGACAACCCCGATGAGCAGTTCTTC | CASRYDRDNPDEQFF
TRBJ1-2 | . | TRBV6-2/TRBV6-3 | . | TGTGCCAGCAGTTACATGGAGGGATACTATGGCTACACCTTC | CASSYMEGYYGYTF
TRBJ1-1 | . | TRBV11-2 | . | TGTGCCAGCAGCCCCCGCAGGGAAGCTTTCTTT | CASSPRREAFF
TRBJ2-3 | . | TRBV9 | . | TGTGCCAGCAGCGTAGCTGGCACAGATACGCAGTATTTT | CASSVAGTDTQYF
TRBJ2-3 | . | TRBV12-3/TRBV12-4 | . | TGTGCCAGCCGAACTGATCCGGGGGGCGCAGATACGCAGTATTTT | CASRTDPGGADTQYF
TRBJ1-2 | . | TRBV9 | few | TGTGCCAGCAGCGTAGTGGAGGTGGGGACGCACTATGGCTACACCTTC | CASSVVEVGTHYGYTF
TRBJ1-2 | . | TRBV5-1 | few | TGCGCCAGCAGCTTGGCCCGTGCCGAAAACTATGGCTACACCTTC | CASSLARAENYGYTF
TRBJ1-3 | TRBD1 | TRBV20-1 | . | TGCAGTGCCCTCACACAGGGGGGCTCTGGAAACACCATATATTTT | CSALTQGGSGNTIYF
TRBJ2-7 | TRBD1 | TRBV4-3 | . | TGCGCCAGCAGTTACTACCGGGACAGATCCTACGAGCAGTACTTC | CASSYYRDRSYEQYF
TRBJ1-5 | . | TRBV12-3/TRBV12-4 | few | TGTGCCAGCAGTTCCCTCGGGCAGGAAGGAGGTCAGCCCCAGCATTTT | CASSSLGQEGGQPQHF
TRBJ1-1 | TRBD1 | TRBV28 | few | TGTGCCAGCAGTTTTCCCCCGGGACAGCCCATCAGGGAAGCTTTCTTT | CASSFPPGQPIREAFF
TRBJ2-5 | . | TRBV7-6 | . | TGTGCCAGCAGCTTAGGACCGGGGGCCATCCAAGAGACCCAGTACTTC | CASSLGPGAIQETQYF
TRBJ1-5 | TRBD1 | TRBV28 | few | TGTGCCAGCAGTGCGGGACAGTATTCTAGGCCCCAGCATTTT | CASSAGQYSRPQHF
TRBJ1-5 | TRBD1 | TRBV10-3 | . | TGTGCCATCAGCGGGACAGGCCCCAATCAGCCCCAGCATTTT | CAISGTGPNQPQHF
TRBJ2-1 | . | TRBV7-9 | . | TGTGCCAGCAGCTTAGAGAAGGGGAGGTATGAGCAGTTCTTC | CASSLEKGRYEQFF
TRBJ1-1 | . | TRBV6-5 | . | TGTGCCAGCAGTTACTGGCAGGGCAACACTGAAGCTTTCTTT | CASSYWQGNTEAFF
TRBJ1-1 | . | TRBV29-1 | . | TGCAGCATGGAGGGTACCGGGCGAGAAGCTTTCTTT | CSMEGTGREAFF
TRBJ1-2 | . | TRBV29-1 | few | TGCAGCGTGTCACCACCACCATTAAACTATGGCTACACCTTC | CSVSPPPLNYGYTF
TRBJ1-3 | . | TRBV7-9 | . | TGTGCCAGCAGCTTAGGGACAGTTTCTGGAAACACCATATATTTT | CASSLGTVSGNTIYF
TRBJ1-4 | . | TRBV12-3/TRBV12-4 | . | TGTGCCAGCAGTTTTCAAGGGGCGGAAAAACTGTTTTTT | CASSFQGAEKLFF
TRBJ1-6 | TRBD1 | TRBV12-3/TRBV12-4 | . | TGTGCCAGCAGGATCGGGACAGCTAATTCACCCCTCCACTTT | CASRIGTANSPLHF
TRBJ1-6 | TRBD1 | TRBV28 | few | TGTGCCAGCAGTTTCGACAGGGGGCGGATAAGTTCACCCCTCCACTTT | CASSFDRGRISSPLHF
TRBJ1-2 | . | TRBV4-3 | few | TGCGCCAGCAGCCAAGATGGGGGCGACTATGGCTACACCTTC | CASSQDGGDYGYTF
TRBJ1-2 | . | TRBV5-1 | few | TGCGCCAGCAGCTTGGATCGGCGCCCAGGCTACACCTTC | CASSLDRRPGYTF